The TCR beta chain described here comes from a study of CD8+ T cells in alopecia areata. Overall study: At a dose of 5 to 10 mg twice daily, oral tofacitinib was given to treated patients.

Reverse transcription of extracted RNA yielded cDNA, which provided the sequencing template. Sequencing was performed with immunoSEQ multiplex PCR; in TCRdb, only in-frame clones are kept and a portion is missing. The profile shows 150,000 to 200,000 clones, around three fifths of them singletons. A word on this clone: Its target is unknown.

Study findings and constraints: Expanded CD8+ clones among the top 100, and scalp clonality, were significantly decreased by tofacitinib. With tofacitinib ongoing, many expanded lesional clones persisted in both scalp and blood.

This sample's treatment: oral pan-JAK inhibitor, 5-10 mg twice daily. In germline, CDR1 is MNHEY, CDR2 SVGAGI. This CDR3 is built from 12 residues. Trimming stripped 6 bases from V and 10 bases from J, with 13 bases between. The source material was CD8+ T cells sorted from blood, sampled at week 24, from a patient treated with tofacitinib. V usage is TRBV6-5 and J usage is TRBJ2-1; unclear D gene. This receptor was taken from a human donor with alopecia areata. The CDR3 is CASSRDVGEQFF. CDR3 DNA sequence: TGTGCCAGCAGCCGCGATGTCGGAGAGCAGTTCTTC.